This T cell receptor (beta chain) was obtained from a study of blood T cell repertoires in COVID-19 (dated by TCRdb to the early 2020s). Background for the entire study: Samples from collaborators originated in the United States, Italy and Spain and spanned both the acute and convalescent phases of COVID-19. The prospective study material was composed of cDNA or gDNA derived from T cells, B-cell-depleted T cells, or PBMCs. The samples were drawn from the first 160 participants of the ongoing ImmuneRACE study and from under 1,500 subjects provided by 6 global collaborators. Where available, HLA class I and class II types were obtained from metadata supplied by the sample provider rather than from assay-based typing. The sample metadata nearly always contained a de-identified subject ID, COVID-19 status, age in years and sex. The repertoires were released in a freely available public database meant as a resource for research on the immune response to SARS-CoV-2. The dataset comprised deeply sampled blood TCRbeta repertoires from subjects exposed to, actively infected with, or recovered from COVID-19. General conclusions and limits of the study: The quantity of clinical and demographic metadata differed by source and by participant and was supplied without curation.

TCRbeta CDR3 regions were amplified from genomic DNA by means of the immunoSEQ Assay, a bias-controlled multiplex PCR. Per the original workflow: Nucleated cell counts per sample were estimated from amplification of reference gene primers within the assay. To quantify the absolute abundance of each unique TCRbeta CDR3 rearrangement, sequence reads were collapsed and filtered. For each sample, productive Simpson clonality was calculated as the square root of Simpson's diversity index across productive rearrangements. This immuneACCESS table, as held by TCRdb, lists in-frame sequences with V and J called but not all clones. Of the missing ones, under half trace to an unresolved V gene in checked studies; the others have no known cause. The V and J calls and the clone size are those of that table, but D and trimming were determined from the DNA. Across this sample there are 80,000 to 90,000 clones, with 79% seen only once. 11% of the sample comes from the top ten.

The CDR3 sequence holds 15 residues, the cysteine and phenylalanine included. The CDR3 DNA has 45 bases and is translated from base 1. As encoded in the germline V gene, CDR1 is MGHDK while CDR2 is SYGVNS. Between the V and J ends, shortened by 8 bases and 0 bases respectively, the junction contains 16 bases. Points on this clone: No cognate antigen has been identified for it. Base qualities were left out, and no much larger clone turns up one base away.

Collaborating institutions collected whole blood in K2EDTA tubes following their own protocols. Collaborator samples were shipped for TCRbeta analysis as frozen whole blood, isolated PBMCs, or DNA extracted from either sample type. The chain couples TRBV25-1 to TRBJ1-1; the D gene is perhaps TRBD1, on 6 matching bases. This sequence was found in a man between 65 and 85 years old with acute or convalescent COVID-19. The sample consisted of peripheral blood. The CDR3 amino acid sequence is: CASSPGQILNTEAFF. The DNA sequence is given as TGTGCCAGCTCCCCAGGACAGATCTTGAACACTGAAGCTTTCTTT.